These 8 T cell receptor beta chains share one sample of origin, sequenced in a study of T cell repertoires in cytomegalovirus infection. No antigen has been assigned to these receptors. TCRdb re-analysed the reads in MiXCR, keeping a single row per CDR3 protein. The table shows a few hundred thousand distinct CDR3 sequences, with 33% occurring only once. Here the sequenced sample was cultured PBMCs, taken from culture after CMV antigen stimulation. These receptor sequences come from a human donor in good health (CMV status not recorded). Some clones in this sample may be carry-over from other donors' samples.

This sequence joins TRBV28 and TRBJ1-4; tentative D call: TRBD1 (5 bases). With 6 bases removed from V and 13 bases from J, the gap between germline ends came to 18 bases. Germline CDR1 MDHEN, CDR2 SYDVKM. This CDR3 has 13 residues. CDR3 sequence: CASRQSAGFVLFF. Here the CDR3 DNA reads TGTGCCAGCAGACAAAGTGCAGGGTTTGTACTGTTTTTT.

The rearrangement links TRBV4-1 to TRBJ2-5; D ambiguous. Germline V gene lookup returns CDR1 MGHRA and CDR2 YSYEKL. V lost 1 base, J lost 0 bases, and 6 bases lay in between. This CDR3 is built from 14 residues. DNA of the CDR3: TGCGCCAGCAGCCAAGTCAGGTACCAAGAGACCCAGTACTTC. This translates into CASSQVRYQETQYF.

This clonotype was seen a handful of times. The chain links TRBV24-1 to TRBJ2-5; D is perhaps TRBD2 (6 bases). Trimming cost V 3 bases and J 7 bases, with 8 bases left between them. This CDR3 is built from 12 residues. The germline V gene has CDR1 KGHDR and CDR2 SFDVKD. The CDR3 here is CATSDGTGTQYF. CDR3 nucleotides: TGTGCCACCAGTGATGGGACTGGGACCCAGTACTTC.

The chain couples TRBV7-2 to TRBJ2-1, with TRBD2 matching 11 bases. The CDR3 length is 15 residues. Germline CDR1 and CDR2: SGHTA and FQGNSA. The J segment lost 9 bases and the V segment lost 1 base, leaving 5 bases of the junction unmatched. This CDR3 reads CASSLVRLAGGEQFF. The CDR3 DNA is TGTGCCAGCAGCTTAGTTCGGCTAGCGGGAGGTGAGCAGTTCTTC.

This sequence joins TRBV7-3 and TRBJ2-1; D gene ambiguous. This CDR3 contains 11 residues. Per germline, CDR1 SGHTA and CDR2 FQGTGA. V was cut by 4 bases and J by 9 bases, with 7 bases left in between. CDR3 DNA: TGTGCCAGCAGCTCCGGTAGTGAGCAGTTCTTC. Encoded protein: CASSSGSEQFF.

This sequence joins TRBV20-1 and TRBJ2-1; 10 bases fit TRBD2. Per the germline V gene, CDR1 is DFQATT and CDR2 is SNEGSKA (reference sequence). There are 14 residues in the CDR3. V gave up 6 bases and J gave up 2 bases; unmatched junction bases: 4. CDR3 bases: TGCAGTGCAGAAACTAGCGGGACCTACAATGAGCAGTTCTTC. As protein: CSAETSGTYNEQFF.

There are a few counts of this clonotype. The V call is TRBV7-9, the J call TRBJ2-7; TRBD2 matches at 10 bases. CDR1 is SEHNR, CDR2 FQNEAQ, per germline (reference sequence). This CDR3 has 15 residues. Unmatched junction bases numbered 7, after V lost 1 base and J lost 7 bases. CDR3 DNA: TGTGCCAGCAGCTTAGGCCTAGCGGGAGTAAGTGAGCAGTACGTC. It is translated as CASSLGLAGVSEQYV.

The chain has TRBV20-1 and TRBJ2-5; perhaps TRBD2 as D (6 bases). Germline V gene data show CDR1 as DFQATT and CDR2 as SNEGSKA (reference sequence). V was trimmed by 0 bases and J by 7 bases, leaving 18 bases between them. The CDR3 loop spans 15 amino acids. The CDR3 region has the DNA TGCAGTGCTAGAGACTTGGGGAGGACCGCTAGGACCCAGTACTTC. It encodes CSARDLGRTARTQYF.